The present entry profiles one T cell receptor beta chain with its context. Its antigen is unknown. These data originate in a study of shared clonotypes between healthy human individuals. The ends were cut back, 5 bases at V and 2 bases at J, with 11 bases in the middle. Per the germline V gene, CDR1 is SGHRS and CDR2 is YFSETQ. The CDR3 is made up of 14 amino acids. Each subset's genomic DNA was split evenly across several immunoSEQ plates. Profiling relied on immunoSEQ multiplex PCR, and the TCRdb table lists in-frame clones only, not all of them. There are 2 million to 2.5 million clones in the sample; roughly 92% occur only once, and roughly 0.34% lies in the top ten. Findings of the study overall: Generation probabilities of non-shared clonotypes were lower (relative to those shared by all four donors). Shared across a few donors were 4% to 5% of the naive CD4 clonotypes.

The rearrangement uses TRBV5-1 and TRBJ2-1; D possibly corresponds to TRBD1 (6 bases). Sequencing was done on a sample of naive CD4+ T cells from PBMCs. The subset: CD45RA+ positively selected. This sequence originates from a man younger than 30 in good health. Some clones in this sample may be carry-over from other donors' samples. CDR3 region: CASSRGTTYNEQFF. As DNA, the CDR3 is TGCGCCAGCAGTAGGGGGACCACCTACAATGAGCAGTTCTTC.